This T cell receptor beta chain was observed in a study of CDR3 diversity in severe acne. TCRdb re-called the PCR reads with MiXCR, one entry per CDR3 protein. Of fewer than 90,000 distinct CDR3 sequences in the sample, 51% were seen once. The length of the CDR3 is 14 residues. With 3 bases clipped from V and 5 bases from J, the junction kept 6 bases outside the gene matches. Germline values: CDR1 ENHRY, CDR2 SYGVKD. The J gene is TRBJ2-5, the V gene TRBV10-3; the match to TRBD2 covers 7 bases. The TCR comes from a male donor in good health, without acne. Material: blood. CDR3 coding DNA: TGTGCCATCAGTGACAATAGCGGGTCCGAGACCCAGTACTTC. Encoded protein: CAISDNSGSETQYF.